The table lists the clone carrying this T cell receptor (beta chain) with a few counts. These data are taken from a study of T-cell reconstitution after alpha-beta-depleted transplantation in children. Preparing the TCRbeta library involved the use of unique molecular identifiers. TCRdb fed the PCR reads into MiXCR, producing one record per CDR3 protein. The sample has about 370,000 distinct CDR3 sequences, roughly 20% seen once; the top ten hold 3% to 4%. The sequence was collected from a human donor who donated a stem cell graft to a child with acute myeloid leukemia. Here the sequenced sample was PBMCs from the stem cell graft donor, taken from the stem cell graft.

In DNA form, the CDR3 reads TGCGCCAGCAGCTTGGAGAATACGCAGTATTTT. It yields the protein CASSLENTQYF. The chain uses TRBV5-1 and TRBJ2-3; D unclear. The CDR3 is 11 residues long. V dropped 0 bases and J dropped 7 bases, with 3 bases sitting between them. Germline CDR1 SGHRS, CDR2 YFSETQ.